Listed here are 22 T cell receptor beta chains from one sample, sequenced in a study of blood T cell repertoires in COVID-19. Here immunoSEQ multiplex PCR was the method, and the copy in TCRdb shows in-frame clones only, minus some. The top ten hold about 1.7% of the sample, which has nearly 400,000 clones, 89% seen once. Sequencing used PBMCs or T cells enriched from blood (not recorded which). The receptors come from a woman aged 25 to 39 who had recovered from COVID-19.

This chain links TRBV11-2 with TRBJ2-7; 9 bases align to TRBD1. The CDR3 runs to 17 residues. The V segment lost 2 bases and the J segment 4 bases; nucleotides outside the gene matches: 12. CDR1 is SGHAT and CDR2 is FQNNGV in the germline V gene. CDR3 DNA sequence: TGTGCCAGCAGCTTAAAGATCGACAGGGGGTCCCTTTACGAGCAGTACTTC. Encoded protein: CASSLKIDRGSLYEQYF.

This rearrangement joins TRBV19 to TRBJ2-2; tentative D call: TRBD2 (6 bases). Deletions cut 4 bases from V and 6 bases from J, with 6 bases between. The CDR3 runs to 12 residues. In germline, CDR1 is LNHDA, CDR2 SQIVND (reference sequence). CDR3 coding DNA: TGTGCCAGTAGTAGGGGGGCCGGGGAGCTGTTTTTT. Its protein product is CASSRGAGELFF.

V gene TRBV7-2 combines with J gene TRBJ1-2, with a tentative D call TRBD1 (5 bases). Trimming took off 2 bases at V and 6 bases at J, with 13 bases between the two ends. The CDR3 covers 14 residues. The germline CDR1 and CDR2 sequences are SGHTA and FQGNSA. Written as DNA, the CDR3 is TGTGCCAGCAGCTTACTTGCAGGGATGGATGGCTACACCTTC. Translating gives CASSLLAGMDGYTF.

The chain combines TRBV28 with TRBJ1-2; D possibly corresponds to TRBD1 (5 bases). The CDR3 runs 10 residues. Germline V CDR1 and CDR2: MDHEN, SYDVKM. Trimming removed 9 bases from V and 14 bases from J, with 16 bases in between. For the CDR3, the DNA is TGTGCCAGTAAAGGAATCAGGGATACCTTC. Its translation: CASKGIRDTF.

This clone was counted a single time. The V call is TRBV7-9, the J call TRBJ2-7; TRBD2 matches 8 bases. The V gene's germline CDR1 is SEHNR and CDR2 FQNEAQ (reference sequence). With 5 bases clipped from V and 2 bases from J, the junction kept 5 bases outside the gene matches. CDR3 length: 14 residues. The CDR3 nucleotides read TGTGCCAGCAGCCCACGGGAGGGGACCTACGAGCAGTACTTC. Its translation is CASSPREGTYEQYF.

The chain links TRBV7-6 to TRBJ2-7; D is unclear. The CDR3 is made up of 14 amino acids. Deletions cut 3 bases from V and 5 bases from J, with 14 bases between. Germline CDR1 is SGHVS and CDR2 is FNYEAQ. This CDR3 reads CASSLVGRIDEQYF. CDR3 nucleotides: TGTGCCAGCAGCTTGGTAGGCAGGATCGACGAGCAGTACTTC.

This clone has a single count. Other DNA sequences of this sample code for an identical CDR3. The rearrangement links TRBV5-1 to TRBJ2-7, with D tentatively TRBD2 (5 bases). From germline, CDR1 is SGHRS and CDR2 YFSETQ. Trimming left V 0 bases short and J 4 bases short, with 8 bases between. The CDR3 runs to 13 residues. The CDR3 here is CASSLGSGYEQYF. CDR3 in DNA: TGCGCCAGCAGCTTGGGTTCGGGATACGAGCAGTACTTC.

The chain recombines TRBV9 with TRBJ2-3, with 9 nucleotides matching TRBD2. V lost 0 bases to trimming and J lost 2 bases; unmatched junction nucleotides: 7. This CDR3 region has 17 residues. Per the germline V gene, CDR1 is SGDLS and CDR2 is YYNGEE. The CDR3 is CASSVDPAGGATDTQYF. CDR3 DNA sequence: TGTGCCAGCAGCGTAGATCCAGCGGGGGGAGCCACAGATACGCAGTATTTT.

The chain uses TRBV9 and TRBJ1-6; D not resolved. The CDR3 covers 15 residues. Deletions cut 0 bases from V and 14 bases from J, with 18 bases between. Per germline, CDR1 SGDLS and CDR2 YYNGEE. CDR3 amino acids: CASSVEVTAPTTLHF. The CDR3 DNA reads TGTGCCAGCAGCGTAGAGGTGACTGCCCCTACGACCCTCCACTTT.

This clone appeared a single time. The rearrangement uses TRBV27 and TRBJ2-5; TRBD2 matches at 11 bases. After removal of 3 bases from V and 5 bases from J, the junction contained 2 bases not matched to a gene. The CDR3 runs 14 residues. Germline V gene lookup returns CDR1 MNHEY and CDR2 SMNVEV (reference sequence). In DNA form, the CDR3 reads TGTGCCAGCAGTTTGAGACTAGCGGGGGAGACCCAGTACTTC. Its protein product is CASSLRLAGETQYF.

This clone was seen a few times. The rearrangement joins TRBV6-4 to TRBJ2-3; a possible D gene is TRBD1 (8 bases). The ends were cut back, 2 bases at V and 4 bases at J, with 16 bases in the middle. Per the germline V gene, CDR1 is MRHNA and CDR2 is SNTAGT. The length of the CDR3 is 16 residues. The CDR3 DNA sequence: TGTGCCAGCAGTGACGGACAGGGAGGGGGCGCAGATACGCAGTATTTT. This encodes CASSDGQGGGADTQYF.

This CDR3 reads CASSLALGGPNSPLHF. CDR3 DNA: TGTGCCAGCAGCTTAGCGCTTGGAGGGCCGAATTCACCCCTCCACTTT. J is TRBJ1-6 and V is TRBV7-9, with D uncertain. This CDR3 has 16 residues. Germline V gene lookup returns CDR1 SEHNR and CDR2 FQNEAQ (reference sequence). Trimming removed 0 bases from V and 7 bases from J, with 13 bases in between.

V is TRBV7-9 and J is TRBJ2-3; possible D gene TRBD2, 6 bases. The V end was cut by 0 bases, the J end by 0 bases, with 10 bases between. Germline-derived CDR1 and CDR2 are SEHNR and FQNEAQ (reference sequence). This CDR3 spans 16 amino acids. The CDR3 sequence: CASSLARSGSTDTQYF. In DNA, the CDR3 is TGTGCCAGCAGCTTAGCGCGAAGCGGGAGCACAGATACGCAGTATTTT.

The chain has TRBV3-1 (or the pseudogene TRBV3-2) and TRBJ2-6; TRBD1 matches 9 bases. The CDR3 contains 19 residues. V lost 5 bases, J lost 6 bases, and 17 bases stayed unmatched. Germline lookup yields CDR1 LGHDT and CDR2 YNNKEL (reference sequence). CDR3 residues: CASSTLRDRASNLANVLTF. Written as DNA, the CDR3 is TGTGCCAGCAGCACGCTCCGGGACAGGGCAAGCAACTTGGCCAACGTCCTGACTTTC.

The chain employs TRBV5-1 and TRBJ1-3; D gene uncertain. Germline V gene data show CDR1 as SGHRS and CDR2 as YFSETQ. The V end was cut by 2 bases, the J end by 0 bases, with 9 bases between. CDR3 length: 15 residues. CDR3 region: CASSLNGDSGNTIYF. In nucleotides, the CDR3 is TGCGCCAGCAGCTTAAACGGGGACTCTGGAAACACCATATATTTT.

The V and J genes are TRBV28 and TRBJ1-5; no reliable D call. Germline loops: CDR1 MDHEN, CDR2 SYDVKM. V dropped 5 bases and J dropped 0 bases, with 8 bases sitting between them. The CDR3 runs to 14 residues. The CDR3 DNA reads TGTGCCAGCAGTGACTTGGATAGCAATCAGCCCCAGCATTTT. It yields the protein CASSDLDSNQPQHF. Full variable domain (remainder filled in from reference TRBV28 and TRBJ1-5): DVKVTQSSRYLVKRTGEKVFLECVQDMDHENMFWYRQDPGLGLRLIYFSYDVKMKEKGDIPEGYSVSREKKERFSLILESASTNQTSMYLCASSDLDSNQPQHFGDGTRLSIL.

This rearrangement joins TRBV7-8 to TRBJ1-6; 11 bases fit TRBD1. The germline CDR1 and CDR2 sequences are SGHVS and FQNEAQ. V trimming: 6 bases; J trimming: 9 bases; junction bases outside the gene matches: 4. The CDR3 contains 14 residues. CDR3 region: CASSEGTGGSPLHF. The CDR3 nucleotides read TGTGCCAGCAGTGAGGGGACAGGGGGTTCACCCCTCCACTTT.

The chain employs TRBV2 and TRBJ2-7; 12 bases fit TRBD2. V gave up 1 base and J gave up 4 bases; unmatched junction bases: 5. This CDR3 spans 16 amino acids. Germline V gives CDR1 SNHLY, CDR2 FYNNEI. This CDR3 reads CASSEDGLAGGYEQYF. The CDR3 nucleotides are TGTGCCAGCAGTGAAGATGGGCTAGCGGGAGGGTACGAGCAGTACTTC. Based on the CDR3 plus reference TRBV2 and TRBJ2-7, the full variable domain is EPEVTQTPSHQVTQMGQEVILRCVPISNHLYFYWYRQILGQKVEFLVSFYNNEISEKSEIFDDQFSVERPDGSNFTLKIRSTKLEDSAMYFCASSEDGLAGGYEQYFGPGTRLTVT.

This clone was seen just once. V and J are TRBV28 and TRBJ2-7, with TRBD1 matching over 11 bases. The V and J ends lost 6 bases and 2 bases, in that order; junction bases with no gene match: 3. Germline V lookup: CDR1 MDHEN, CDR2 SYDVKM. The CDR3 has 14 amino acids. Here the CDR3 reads CASSPGQGAYEQYF. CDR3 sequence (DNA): TGTGCCAGCAGCCCGGGACAGGGGGCCTACGAGCAGTACTTC. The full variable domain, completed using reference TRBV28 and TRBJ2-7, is DVKVTQSSRYLVKRTGEKVFLECVQDMDHENMFWYRQDPGLGLRLIYFSYDVKMKEKGDIPEGYSVSREKKERFSLILESASTNQTSMYLCASSPGQGAYEQYFGPGTRLTVT.

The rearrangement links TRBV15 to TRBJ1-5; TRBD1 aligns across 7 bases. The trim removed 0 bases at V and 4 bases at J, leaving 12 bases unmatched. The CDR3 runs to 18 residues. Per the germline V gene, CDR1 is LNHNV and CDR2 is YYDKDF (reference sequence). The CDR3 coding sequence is TGTGCCACCAGCAGAGAACAAGGTCGGGCAGGGGGTAATCAGCCCCAGCATTTT. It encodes CATSREQGRAGGNQPQHF. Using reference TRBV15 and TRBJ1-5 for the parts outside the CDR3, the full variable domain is DAMVIQNPRYQVTQFGKPVTLSCSQTLNHNVMYWYQQKSSQAPKLLFHYYDKDFNNEADTPDNFQSRRPNTSFCFLDIRSPGLGDTAMYLCATSREQGRAGGNQPQHFGDGTRLSIL.

CDR3 bases: TGTGCCAGCAGCCAAAATCGACTAGCGGGGCCCTTGTACTTC. Amino acids: CASSQNRLAGPLYF. This sequence joins TRBV14 and TRBJ2-5; TRBD2 matches at 11 bases. The germline CDR1 and CDR2 sequences are SGHDN and FVKESK. Losses at the gene ends were 2 bases for V and 13 bases for J; bases not matched to a gene: 9. The CDR3 covers 14 residues.

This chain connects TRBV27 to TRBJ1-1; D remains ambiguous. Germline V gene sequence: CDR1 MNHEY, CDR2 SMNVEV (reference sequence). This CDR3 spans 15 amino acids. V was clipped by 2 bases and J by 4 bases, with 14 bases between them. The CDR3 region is CASSLSSPVGTEAFF. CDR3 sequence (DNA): TGTGCCAGCAGTTTAAGCTCCCCGGTCGGCACTGAAGCTTTCTTT.